This T cell receptor (beta chain) comes out of a study of shared clonotypes between healthy human individuals. Study information: In total, the donors were two women and a few men aged 18 to 49.

Per the germline V gene, CDR1 is KGHSH and CDR2 is LQKENI. This CDR3 is built from 15 residues. Trimming removed 4 bases at V and 6 bases at J, with 18 bases between. Deep-level running was used for the assay. The unsorted PBMC sample used ten immunoSEQ deep assay plates. Original methodology: Owing to the provision of junction-only sequences devoid of quality scores by immunoSEQ, filtering differed. Assay: immunoSEQ multiplex PCR; the TCRdb copy retains only in-frame clones and omits some. V and J calls and clone size follow that table, whereas D and trimming were derived from the DNA. The sample gives 520,000 or so clones, about four fifths of which show up once; 10% to 15% is in the top ten.

This TCR was recovered from a woman between 35 and 50 years old in good health. Some clones in this sample may be carry-over from other donors' samples. Sequencing was performed on PBMCs. The rearrangement joins TRBV18 to TRBJ1-1; D remains unclear. For the CDR3, the DNA is TGTGCCAGCTCACGACCGACGGCAAACTCACCTGAAGCTTTCTTT. Translated, it gives CASSRPTANSPEAFF. The entire variable domain, with the rest obtained from reference TRBV18 and TRBJ1-1, is as follows: NAGVMQNPRHLVRRRGQEARLRCSPMKGHSHVYWYRQLPEEGLKFMVYLQKENIIDESGMPKERFSAEFPKEGPSILRIQQVVRGDSAAYFCASSRPTANSPEAFFGQGTRLTVV.